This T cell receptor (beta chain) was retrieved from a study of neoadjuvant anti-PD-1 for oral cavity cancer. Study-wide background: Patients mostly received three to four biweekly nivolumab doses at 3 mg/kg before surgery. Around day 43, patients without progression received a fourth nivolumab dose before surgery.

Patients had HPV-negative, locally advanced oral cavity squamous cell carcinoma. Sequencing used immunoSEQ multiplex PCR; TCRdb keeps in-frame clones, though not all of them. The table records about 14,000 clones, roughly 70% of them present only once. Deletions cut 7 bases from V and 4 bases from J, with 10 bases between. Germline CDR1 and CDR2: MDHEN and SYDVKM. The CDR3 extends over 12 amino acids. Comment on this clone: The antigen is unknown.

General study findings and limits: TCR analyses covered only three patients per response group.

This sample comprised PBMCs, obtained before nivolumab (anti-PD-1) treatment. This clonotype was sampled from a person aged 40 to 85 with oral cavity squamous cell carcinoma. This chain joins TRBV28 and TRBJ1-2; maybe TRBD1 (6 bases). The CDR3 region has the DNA TGTGCCAGCACCACAGGGAGCTATGGCTACACCTTC. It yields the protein CASTTGSYGYTF.